This TCR beta chain came from a study of blood T cell repertoires in COVID-19. Overall study: Samples of COVID-19 (acute and convalescent) were obtained from the United States, Italy and Spain. Nucleic acid was either cDNA or gDNA, and it came from T cells, B-cell-depleted T cells, or PBMCs.

How the authors handled the data: Amplification of reference gene primers was used by the study to estimate nucleated cell counts. Profiled with immunoSEQ multiplex PCR; TCRdb holds only in-frame clones, not every one. Clone size and the V and J calls come from that table; the DNA yielded D and trimming. Found here are 85,000 to 95,000 clones, 89% of them singletons; the top ten hold 5.2%. V lost 2 bases and J lost 9; bases outside the gene matches: 7. CDR3 length: 16 amino acids. CDR1 is LNHDA and CDR2 is SQIVND in the germline V gene (reference sequence). The sequencing input was peripheral blood. The source is a woman of 80 years or more with active COVID-19. This chain joins TRBV19 and TRBJ2-1, with 13 nucleotides matching TRBD2. The CDR3 DNA is TGTGCCAGTAGTATAACTAGCGGGAGGGCGTACGGTGAGCAGTTCTTC. It encodes CASSITSGRAYGEQFF.